This T cell receptor (beta chain) was profiled in a study of post-analysis software for immune sequencing data. As for the study in general: Both relapsing-remitting and secondary progressive multiple sclerosis featured among the disease courses, as did progressive-relapsing multiple sclerosis. General study points: Significantly lower normalized Chao1 diversity was seen in multiple sclerosis patients than in controls. Samples made in the same batch grouped tightly together by F measure. Roughly five TRBV segments were more frequent in patients than controls; TRBV5-6, TRBV5-1 and TRBV20-1 belonged to this group.

Concerning this clonotype itself: Its antigen is not identified.

Every TCR beta cDNA library bore unique molecular identifiers. Input populations of about 0.85 to 11 million T cells gave rise to 500,000 to 600,000 cDNA molecules. Via MiXCR, TCRdb re-called the PCR reads, giving one row per CDR3 protein. The sample comprises 350,000 to 500,000 distinct CDR3 sequences, 39% of which are singletons, and 6% to 9% rests with the top ten. Germline values: CDR1 DFQATT, CDR2 SNEGSKA (reference sequence). This CDR3 has 13 amino acids. The J segment lost 2 bases and the V segment lost 5 bases, leaving 4 bases of the junction unmatched. The chain combines TRBV20-1 with TRBJ2-7; 9 nucleotides align to TRBD2. The TCR was taken from a girl aged 2 to 10 with multiple sclerosis. The source material was blood. In DNA, the CDR3 is TGCAGTGCTCGACTAGCGGAGACCTACGAGCAGTACTTC. As protein: CSARLAETYEQYF.